The 7 T cell receptor beta chains in this list originate from one sample, sequenced in a study of T cells in Graves' hyperthyroidism and ophthalmopathy. TCR beta CDR3 regions were amplified from RNA. HTBI primers were employed in a first-round RT-PCR of the TCR CDR3. MiXCR, run by TCRdb on the multiplex PCR reads, gives a single entry per CDR3 protein. The repertoire holds a few hundred thousand distinct CDR3 sequences, with approximately 16% as singletons. The sequencing sample was made of blood. These receptor sequences come from a man aged 35 to 55 with Graves' hyperthyroidism.

The table lists this clonotype with a few counts. This chain uses TRBV20-1 with TRBJ2-7; 8 bases match TRBD2. V trimming: 0 bases; J trimming: 1 base; junction bases outside the gene matches: 5. CDR1 is DFQATT, CDR2 SNEGSKA, per germline (reference sequence). The CDR3 length is 15 residues. CDR3 in amino acids: CSARDRQRGSYEQYF. The CDR3, as DNA: TGCAGTGCTAGAGATCGCCAGCGGGGGTCCTACGAGCAGTACTTC.

This clonotype has at least ten counts. CDR3: CASSRGVGPNEQFF. The CDR3 DNA is TGTGCCAGCAGCCGGGGGGTGGGTCCCAATGAGCAGTTCTTC. The chain has TRBV3-1 and TRBJ2-1, with a possible D match to TRBD2 (6 bases). CDR3 size: 14 residues. Germline lookup yields CDR1 LGHDT and CDR2 YNNKEL (reference sequence). V dropped 4 bases and J dropped 6 bases, with 13 bases sitting between them.

This clonotype was seen ten or more times. V and J are TRBV10-1 and TRBJ2-2, with D uncertain. Per the germline V gene, CDR1 is WNHNN and CDR2 is SYGVQD (reference sequence). V was shortened by 3 bases and J by 2 bases, with 1 base between the two germline ends. This CDR3 is built from 12 residues. The CDR3 region is CASSENTGELFF. CDR3 in DNA: TGCGCCAGCAGTGAAAACACCGGGGAGCTGTTTTTT.

The chain uses TRBV7-2 and TRBJ2-4; perhaps TRBD1 as D (6 bases). This CDR3 comprises 15 residues. Trimming stripped 6 bases from V and 0 bases from J, with 12 bases between. Germline CDR1 SGHTA, CDR2 FQGNSA. CDR3 sequence reads: CASSPRTVAKNIQYF. DNA for the CDR3: TGTGCCAGCAGTCCCCGGACAGTAGCCAAAAACATTCAGTACTTC.

There are many counts of this clonotype. The V gene is TRBV2, the J gene TRBJ1-1; the match to TRBD1 covers 11 bases. This CDR3 has 14 residues. The trim removed 4 bases at V and 4 bases at J, leaving 2 bases unmatched. The V gene's germline CDR1 is SNHLY and CDR2 FYNNEI. In nucleotides, the CDR3 is TGTGCCAGCAGTGCGGGGACAGGGGGCACTGAAGCTTTCTTT. Translating gives CASSAGTGGTEAFF.

The chain employs TRBV7-2 and TRBJ1-4; D unclear. Germline loops: CDR1 SGHTA, CDR2 FQGNSA. CDR3 size: 11 residues. V shed 1 base and J shed 8 bases, with 2 bases lying between them. The DNA for the CDR3 is TGTGCCAGCAGCTTAGACGAAAAACTGTTTTTT. It is translated as CASSLDEKLFF.

This clonotype has a handful of counts. The chain joins TRBV6-1 to TRBJ1-3; D might be TRBD1 (6 bases). The V end lost 3 bases, the J end lost 4 bases, and 13 bases lay between the germline ends. Germline CDR1 is MNHNS and CDR2 is SASEGT. The CDR3 is 15 residues long. DNA of the CDR3: TGTGCCAGCAGTGACGGACAGTGGGAAGGAAACACCATATATTTT. It is translated as CASSDGQWEGNTIYF.